This T cell receptor (beta chain) is from a study of blood T cell repertoires in COVID-19. Germline values: CDR1 LGHDT, CDR2 YNNKEL (reference sequence). CDR3 length equals 16 residues. Between the trimmed V and J ends, which lost 4 bases and 5 bases, there was a span of 20 bases. Repertoires were generated with immunoSEQ multiplex PCR, while TCRdb's copy carries only in-frame clones and drops some. Seen here are around 140,000 clones, around 78% observed once, and the top ten hold less than 2%. The receptor's source is a woman aged 55-69 years with acute or convalescent COVID-19. The gene calls are TRBV3-1 (or the pseudogene TRBV3-2) and TRBJ1-1, with D tentatively TRBD1 (5 bases). The sequenced material came from peripheral blood. The CDR3 loop reads CASSPPGLQRGTEAFF. The CDR3 DNA reads TGTGCCAGCAGCCCCCCAGGTCTTCAACGGGGGACTGAAGCTTTCTTT.